The 19 T cell receptor beta chains in this list originate from one sample, sequenced in a study of CD4 T cells in relation to SARS-CoV-2 and coronaviruses. Sequenced by immunoSEQ multiplex PCR; TCRdb stores in-frame clones only, minus some. The sample records roughly 21,000 clones, around 76% being singletons. Their recognized antigens are unknown. The unexposed donors gave CD4+ T cells in 2011-2018, prior to COVID-19. The cells were cultured for about ten days before CD4+ T cells were isolated. The specimen was CD4+ T cells from PBMCs, cultured in vitro. The source is a human donor in good health.

The chain combines TRBV10-2 with TRBJ2-2; a possible D gene is TRBD2 (6 bases). V was cut by 2 bases and J by 5 bases, with 9 bases left in between. The CDR3 is 14 residues long. The germline CDR1 and CDR2 sequences are WSHSY and SAAADI. As DNA, the CDR3 is TGCGCCAGCAGTGAGGCTAGCGTGACCGGGGAGCTGTTTTTT. This codes for CASSEASVTGELFF.

This chain joins TRBV18 and TRBJ1-1, with 8 positions matching TRBD1. The V gene's germline CDR1 is KGHSH and CDR2 LQKENI. The length of the CDR3 is 11 residues. Unmatched junction bases numbered 2, after V lost 4 bases and J lost 10 bases. The CDR3, as DNA: TGTGCCAGCTCACAGGACAGGGCAGCTTTCTTT. Its translation: CASSQDRAAFF.

V is TRBV9 and J is TRBJ2-3; D uncertain. Trimming shortened V by 0 bases and J by 1 base, and 12 bases separated the two germline ends. The CDR3 consists of 16 residues. CDR1 and CDR2 (germline): SGDLS, YYNGEE. The CDR3 DNA follows: TGTGCCAGCAGCGTAGCTGGAGCAGCCGGCACAGATACGCAGTATTTT. Translating gives CASSVAGAAGTDTQYF.

CDR3 nucleotide sequence: TGTGCTAGTGGTTTGAGTAGCGGGGGAGTACCTAACAATGAGCAGTTCTTC. This sequence encodes CASGLSSGGVPNNEQFF. The chain has TRBV12-5 and TRBJ2-1, with TRBD2 matching 9 bases. With 2 bases clipped from V and 5 bases from J, the junction kept 10 bases outside the gene matches. Germline V gene lookup returns CDR1 LGHNT and CDR2 FRNRAP. The CDR3 runs 17 residues.

The J gene is TRBJ2-7, the V gene TRBV5-1; 10 positions agree with TRBD2. This CDR3 spans 15 amino acids. The germline CDR1 and CDR2 sequences are SGHRS and YFSETQ. Trimming took 4 bases from V and 3 from J; bases not matched to a gene: 7. The CDR3 coding sequence is TGCGCCAGCAGCACTACTAGCGGGGTTGTCTACGAGCAGTACTTC. This codes for CASSTTSGVVYEQYF.

The chain couples TRBV7-2 to TRBJ2-2, with D hard to call. CDR1 is SGHTA and CDR2 is FQGNSA in the germline V gene. V was clipped by 3 bases and J by 2 bases, with 7 bases between them. The CDR3 length is 14 residues. The CDR3 loop is CASSFSPNTGELFF. CDR3 DNA: TGTGCCAGCAGCTTCAGTCCTAACACCGGGGAGCTGTTTTTT.

The CDR3 protein is CAINEGGGGTGELFF. CDR3 in DNA: TGTGCCATCAACGAGGGCGGGGGGGGAACCGGGGAGCTGTTTTTT. This chain connects TRBV10-3 to TRBJ2-2, with 9 bases aligning to TRBD2. V gave up 7 bases and J gave up 5 bases; unmatched junction bases: 8. This CDR3 is built from 15 residues. Germline CDR1 reads ENHRY; CDR2 reads SYGVKD.

The chain links TRBV20-1 to TRBJ1-5; TRBD1 agrees at 7 bases. The CDR3 is 15 residues long. CDR1 and CDR2 from the germline V gene are DFQATT and SNEGSKA (reference sequence). V was pared by 3 bases and J by 3 bases, with 8 bases of the junction left unmatched. In DNA form, the CDR3 reads TGCAGTGCTAGTTGGGGACAGATTTCCAATCAGCCCCAGCATTTT. It codes for CSASWGQISNQPQHF.

This chain links TRBV6-5 with TRBJ1-2, with 7 positions matching TRBD1. The CDR3 sequence is 12 residues long. CDR1 MNHEY and CDR2 SVGAGI come from the germline V gene. Trimming cost V 6 bases and J 5 bases; bases outside gene matches: 3. CDR3 coding DNA: TGTGCCAGCAGCCCACAGGGGTATGGCTACACCTTC. Translating gives CASSPQGYGYTF.

The chain joins TRBV3-1 (or the pseudogene TRBV3-2) to TRBJ1-1; D might be TRBD1 (5 bases). V lost 2 bases and J 5 bases, leaving 18 bases between the germline ends. CDR3 length: 16 residues. Germline V gene lookup returns CDR1 LGHDT and CDR2 YNNKEL (reference sequence). The DNA for the CDR3 is TGTGCCAGCAGCCAACGGGGTCTAGGGGATGGTACTGAAGCTTTCTTT. As protein: CASSQRGLGDGTEAFF.

The genes are TRBV6-5 and TRBJ2-7; a weak D match, TRBD1 (6 bases). Trimming shortened V by 4 bases and J by 3 bases, and 16 bases separated the two germline ends. This CDR3 spans 15 amino acids. Germline V gene data show CDR1 as MNHEY and CDR2 as SVGAGI. CDR3 residues: CASSLDWTASYEQYF. CDR3 coding DNA: TGTGCCAGCAGTTTGGATTGGACAGCGAGCTACGAGCAGTACTTC.

The CDR3: CASMQSPGMGYEQYF. CDR3 DNA sequence: TGTGCCAGCATGCAATCCCCCGGGATGGGCTACGAGCAGTACTTC. This sequence joins TRBV6-5 and TRBJ2-7; D possibly corresponds to TRBD2 (5 bases). Deletions cut 7 bases from V and 3 bases from J, with 19 bases between. The CDR3 is made up of 15 amino acids. Looked up from germline, CDR1 is MNHEY and CDR2 is SVGAGI.

V is TRBV19 and J is TRBJ1-5; TRBD1 might be the D (5 bases). The CDR3 length is 12 residues. Trimming shortened V by 10 bases and J by 4 bases, and 11 bases separated the two germline ends. Per the germline V gene, CDR1 is LNHDA and CDR2 is SQIVND (reference sequence). In DNA, the CDR3 is TGTGCCACCAGGGACCCAAATCAGCCCCAGCATTTT. This encodes CATRDPNQPQHF.

This clone occurred a few times. The chain couples TRBV2 to TRBJ1-2; no clear D. Between the trimmed V and J ends, which lost 4 bases and 8 bases, there was a span of 5 bases. The CDR3 length is 10 residues. Germline V CDR1 and CDR2: SNHLY, FYNNEI. The CDR3 bases are TGTGCCAGCAGTGTGGAAGGCTACACCTTC. It is translated as CASSVEGYTF.

The V and J genes are TRBV7-3 and TRBJ2-2; 7 bases are a match to TRBD2. Germline CDR1 reads SGHTA; CDR2 reads FQGTGA. The CDR3 sequence is 17 residues long. The V and J ends lost 0 bases and 4 bases, in that order; junction bases with no gene match: 8. In DNA, the CDR3 is TGTGCCAGCAGCTTAACGGGAGGGCCGGAGGGCACCGGGGAGCTGTTTTTT. Translated: CASSLTGGPEGTGELFF.

This chain uses TRBV5-1 with TRBJ1-2, with 8 bases fitting TRBD1. Germline CDR1 SGHRS, CDR2 YFSETQ. With V trimmed by 0 bases and J by 6 bases, 10 bases remained unmatched. CDR3 size: 16 residues. The CDR3 DNA reads as TGCGCCAGCAGCTTGGACGTGGGGGGACAGGCTCATGGCTACACCTTC. Protein product: CASSLDVGGQAHGYTF.

This sequence joins TRBV6-4 and TRBJ2-7; D not certain. This CDR3 contains 13 residues. Trimming took off 5 bases at V and 5 bases at J, with 13 bases between the two ends. Germline V CDR1 and CDR2: MRHNA, SNTAGT. The CDR3 here is CASSKTPENEQYF. CDR3 bases: TGTGCCAGCAGTAAAACCCCCGAAAACGAGCAGTACTTC.

The chain carries TRBV3-1 (or the pseudogene TRBV3-2) and TRBJ1-4; TRBD1 might be the D (5 bases). CDR1 and CDR2 from the germline V gene are LGHDT and YNNKEL (reference sequence). The CDR3 is made up of 15 amino acids. With 2 bases removed from V and 0 bases from J, the gap between germline ends came to 7 bases. Here the CDR3 DNA reads TGTGCCAGCAGCCAACAGGGTGCAACTAATGAAAAACTGTTTTTT. Protein product: CASSQQGATNEKLFF.

The chain is built from TRBV4-3 and TRBJ1-6, with D tentatively TRBD1 (6 bases). V was shortened by 1 base and J by 8 bases, with 12 bases between the two germline ends. From germline, CDR1 is LGHNA and CDR2 YSLEER. The CDR3 runs 15 residues. The CDR3 is CASSQGRGGHSPLHF. Here the CDR3 DNA reads TGCGCCAGCAGCCAAGGCAGGGGCGGGCATTCACCCCTCCACTTT.